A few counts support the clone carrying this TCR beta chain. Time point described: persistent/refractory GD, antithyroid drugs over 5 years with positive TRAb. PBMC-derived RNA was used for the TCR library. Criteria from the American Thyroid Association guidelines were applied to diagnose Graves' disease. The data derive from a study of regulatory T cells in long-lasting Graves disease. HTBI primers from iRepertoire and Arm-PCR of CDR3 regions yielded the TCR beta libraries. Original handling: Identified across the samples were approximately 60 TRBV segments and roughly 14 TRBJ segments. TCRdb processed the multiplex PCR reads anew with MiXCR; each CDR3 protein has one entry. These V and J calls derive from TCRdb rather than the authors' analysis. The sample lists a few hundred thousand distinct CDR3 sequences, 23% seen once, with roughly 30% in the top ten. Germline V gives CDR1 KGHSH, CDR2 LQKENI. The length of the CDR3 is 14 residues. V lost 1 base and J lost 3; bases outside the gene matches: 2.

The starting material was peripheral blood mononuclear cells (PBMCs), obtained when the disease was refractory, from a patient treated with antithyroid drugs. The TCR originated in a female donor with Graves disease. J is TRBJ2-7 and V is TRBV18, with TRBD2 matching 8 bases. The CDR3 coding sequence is TGTGCCAGCTCACCACGGGGACTAGACTACGAGCAGTACTTC. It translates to CASSPRGLDYEQYF.